Listed below are T cell receptor beta chains from one sample, sequenced in a study of blood T cell repertoires in COVID-19. The protocol was immunoSEQ multiplex PCR, while the TCRdb copy is restricted to in-frame clones and leaves out a portion. In the table there are some 74,000 clones, roughly 80% of which are singletons. The material sequenced was peripheral blood. These receptor sequences come from an elderly woman with active or convalescent COVID-19. Each CDR3 is given with its conserved first and last residue. Fields, in order: J gene, clone size, D gene, V gene, CDR3 DNA, CDR3 protein. D genes are given only for firm matches. The size field is filled for only some rows; it gives once, few, many or a size class.

>TRBJ1-5|NA|NA|TRBV28
TGTGCCAGCAGCAGTTCAGGGCTAAATCAGCCCCAGCATTTT
CASSSSGLNQPQHF
>TRBJ2-2|NA|NA|TRBV7-3
TGTGCCAGCAGCTTTAGGGGACTGAACACCGGGGAGCTGTTTTTT
CASSFRGLNTGELFF
>TRBJ2-3|once|NA|TRBV18
TGTGCCAGCTCACCCACGACAACTACAGATACGCAGTATTTT
CASSPTTTTDTQYF
>TRBJ2-4|NA|TRBD1|TRBV5-6
TGTGCCAGCAGCCGGGACAGGTTAGCCAAAAACATTCAGTACTTC
CASSRDRLAKNIQYF
>TRBJ1-2|NA|TRBD1|TRBV5-4
TGTGCCAGCAGCGTTGGACAGGGCAATGGCTACACCTTC
CASSVGQGNGYTF
>TRBJ2-3|NA|TRBD2|TRBV5-6
TGTGCCAGCAGCTCCGGGACTAGCGGGAGAAGGGGCACAGATACGCAGTATTTT
CASSSGTSGRRGTDTQYF
>TRBJ1-5|NA|NA|TRBV28
TGTGCCAGCACCATCCCGGGTAGCAATCAGCCCCAGCATTTT
CASTIPGSNQPQHF
>TRBJ1-2|NA|TRBD1|TRBV28
TGTGCCAGCAGGGTTGGGACAGCTAGGGGCTACACCTTC
CASRVGTARGYTF
>TRBJ1-4|NA|NA|TRBV30
TGTGCCTGGAACCGTGGAGGGCTTAATGAAAAACTGTTTTTT
CAWNRGGLNEKLFF
>TRBJ2-2|NA|TRBD1|TRBV9
TGTGCCAGCACTTCAATAGGGACAGGGGTTGTCGGGGAGCTGTTTTTT
CASTSIGTGVVGELFF
>TRBJ2-4|NA|TRBD2|TRBV7-9
TGTGCCAGCAGCCAATCTAGCGGGAGCGGCATTCAGTACTTC
CASSQSSGSGIQYF
>TRBJ2-7|NA|NA|TRBV7-8
TGTGCCAGCAGCAACTACGGTACCTACGAGCAGTACTTC
CASSNYGTYEQYF
>TRBJ1-5|once|NA|TRBV10-2
TGCGCCAGCACTGGACAGTCTAATCAGCCCCAGCATTTT
CASTGQSNQPQHF
>TRBJ2-3|NA|NA|TRBV2
TGTGCCAGTCTCGCGGCCCGAGGGACAGATACGCAGTATTTT
CASLAARGTDTQYF
>TRBJ2-3|once|NA|TRBV2
TGTGCCAGCAGCCGGACAGATACGCAGTATTTT
CASSRTDTQYF
>TRBJ1-2|NA|NA|TRBV5-6
TGTGCCAGCAGCTTCTACGACAGATCAAACTATGGCTACACCTTC
CASSFYDRSNYGYTF
>TRBJ1-6|NA|NA|TRBV7-9
TGTGCCAGCAGCTACCGCGGGCCCGCGGCACCCCTCCACTTT
CASSYRGPAAPLHF
>TRBJ2-3|NA|NA|TRBV18
TGTGCCAGCTCACGACTGATCGACCCAGATACGCAGTATTTT
CASSRLIDPDTQYF
>TRBJ1-5|NA|NA|TRBV19
TGTGCCAGTAGTATTACCGCCAGGCAGCCCCAGCATTTT
CASSITARQPQHF
>TRBJ1-2|NA|NA|TRBV7-3
TGTGCCAGCAGTCACATCCCGGACAGTGGCTACACCTTC
CASSHIPDSGYTF
>TRBJ1-1|NA|NA|TRBV12-2
TGTGCAAGTCGCTTGACACAGGGGAATTGGGAAGCTTTCTTT
CASRLTQGNWEAFF
>TRBJ2-7|once|TRBD2|TRBV4-1
TGCGCCAGCAGCCAGCGAATAGCGGGAGTATACGAGCAGTACTTC
CASSQRIAGVYEQYF
>TRBJ1-2|NA|NA|TRBV27
TGTGCCAGCAGTTCCCAGGGCCATGGCTACACCTTC
CASSSQGHGYTF
>TRBJ1-4|NA|NA|TRBV19
TGTGCCAGTTCAGATAGGGGAAAACTGTTTTTT
CASSDRGKLFF
>TRBJ2-6|NA|NA|TRBV30
TGTGCCTGGAGTGTCGGCAGGGGCTCTGGGGCCAACGTCCTGACTTTC
CAWSVGRGSGANVLTF
>TRBJ1-2|NA|NA|TRBV4-1
TGCGCCAGCAGCCAAAACGAGGGGGGGAGTTATGGCTACACCTTC
CASSQNEGGSYGYTF
>TRBJ2-7|few|TRBD1|TRBV4-3
TGCGCCAGCAGCCAAGCTATTATTGGACAGGGGGCCTACGAGCAGTACTTC
CASSQAIIGQGAYEQYF
>TRBJ2-1|once|TRBD2|TRBV5-5
TGTGCCAGCAGCTTGGGGTCTAGCGGGGTAAACAATGAGCAGTTCTTC
CASSLGSSGVNNEQFF
>TRBJ2-1|NA|TRBD2|TRBV5-6
TGTGCCAGCAGCTTGGATCGCGGGGGGGCCCATGAGCAGTTCTTC
CASSLDRGGAHEQFF
>TRBJ1-4|NA|TRBD1|TRBV5-1
TGCGCCAGCAGGCCGAAGGGGACAGGGGTCATGTCAACTAATGAAAAACTGTTTTTT
CASRPKGTGVMSTNEKLFF
>TRBJ2-7|NA|TRBD2|TRBV4-1
TGCGCCAGCAGCCAAGAAGCGGGACCCCCCCCCTACGAGCAGTACTTC
CASSQEAGPPPYEQYF
>TRBJ1-2|NA|NA|TRBV30
TGTGCCTGGAGTTCGGGGGGCGGTGGCTACACCTTC
CAWSSGGGGYTF
>TRBJ2-3|NA|TRBD2|TRBV5-3
TGTGCCAGAAGCTTGAGGTGGGAGGGACTAGCGGGGTCCGATACGCAGTATTTT
CARSLRWEGLAGSDTQYF
>TRBJ1-1|once|NA|TRBV19
TGTGCCAGTAGTATGACCCCGCGGGACGGGGGTGGCACTGAAGCTTTCTTT
CASSMTPRDGGGTEAFF
>TRBJ1-2|NA|NA|TRBV11-3
TGTGCCAGCACCCTAACATGGGCAGGGTCTAACTATGGCTACACCTTC
CASTLTWAGSNYGYTF
>TRBJ1-6|NA|NA|TRBV4-3
TGCGCCAGCAGCCAAGTACGGGGGGGGGCCGGCGGCCTAAATTCACCCCTCCACTTT
CASSQVRGGAGGLNSPLHF
>TRBJ2-3|NA|TRBD1|TRBV9
TGTGCCAGCAGCGTGATTGGGACAGGGGGAAGCACAGATACGCAGTATTTT
CASSVIGTGGSTDTQYF
>TRBJ2-6|NA|NA|TRBV19
TGTGCCAGTACCTTTTACTCTGGGGCCAACGTCCTGACTTTC
CASTFYSGANVLTF
>TRBJ1-1|few|NA|TRBV4-1
TGCGCCAGCAGCCACAAAAGAGGGGGAGCAGGGTCAGCGGACACTGAAGCTTTCTTT
CASSHKRGGAGSADTEAFF
>TRBJ2-2|NA|TRBD2|TRBV7-3
TGTGCCAGCAGCTTTCGGACTAGCCGAACGAACACCGGGGAGCTGTTTTTT
CASSFRTSRTNTGELFF
>TRBJ1-1|NA|NA|TRBV6-6
TGTGCCAGCAGGACTCTCACTGAAGCTTTCTTT
CASRTLTEAFF
>TRBJ2-7|NA|TRBD2|TRBV28
TGTGCCAGCAGTTTTACTAGCGGGGGACCCTACGAGCAGTACTTC
CASSFTSGGPYEQYF